The following is a T cell receptor (beta chain) sequence with its context. Germline values: CDR1 SEHNR, CDR2 FQNEAQ (reference sequence). The germline V and J ends were trimmed by 6 bases and 4 bases, with 4 bases remaining between them. The CDR3 extends over 11 amino acids. The source of the sample is a study of blood T cell repertoires in COVID-19. Original data processing: Cell counts per sample came from amplifying reference gene primers. Here immunoSEQ multiplex PCR was the method, and the copy in TCRdb shows in-frame clones only, minus some. V, J and clone size are taken as reported in that table, and D and trimming were inferred from the DNA itself. The profile shows tens of thousands of clones, 75% to 95% of them singletons.

The chain carries TRBV7-9 and TRBJ2-1; D is unresolved. This TCR derives from a man aged 55 to 69 with acute or convalescent COVID-19. Sequenced input: peripheral blood. CDR3 sequence reads: CASRLYNEQFF. For the CDR3, the DNA is TGTGCCAGCAGACTGTACAATGAGCAGTTCTTC.